This TCR beta chain was profiled in a study of blood T cell repertoires in COVID-19. Overall study context: COVID-19 samples, acute and convalescent, were from the United States, Italy and Spain. The analysed material was cDNA or gDNA that came from T cells, B-cell-depleted T cells, or PBMCs.

In the original processing: Reference gene primer amplification yielded estimated nucleated cell counts. Clones were sequenced by immunoSEQ multiplex PCR, and TCRdb holds only the in-frame ones, with some missing. V and J calls and clone size come straight from that table; D and trimming were deduced from the DNA. The repertoire holds around 150,000 clones, with 75% to 90% as singletons. The V end was cut by 1 base, the J end by 0 bases, with 7 bases between. Germline V CDR1 and CDR2: SEHNR, FQNEAQ (reference sequence). The CDR3 loop spans 15 amino acids. In its sample, this clone was seen once. Sequences were obtained from peripheral blood. The chain has TRBV7-9 and TRBJ1-3, with D perhaps matching TRBD1 (6 bases). The sequence was collected from a woman over 75 with active or convalescent COVID-19. The CDR3 region has the DNA TGTGCCAGCAGCTTAGGGACAGTCTCTGGAAACACCATATATTTT. Amino acids: CASSLGTVSGNTIYF.